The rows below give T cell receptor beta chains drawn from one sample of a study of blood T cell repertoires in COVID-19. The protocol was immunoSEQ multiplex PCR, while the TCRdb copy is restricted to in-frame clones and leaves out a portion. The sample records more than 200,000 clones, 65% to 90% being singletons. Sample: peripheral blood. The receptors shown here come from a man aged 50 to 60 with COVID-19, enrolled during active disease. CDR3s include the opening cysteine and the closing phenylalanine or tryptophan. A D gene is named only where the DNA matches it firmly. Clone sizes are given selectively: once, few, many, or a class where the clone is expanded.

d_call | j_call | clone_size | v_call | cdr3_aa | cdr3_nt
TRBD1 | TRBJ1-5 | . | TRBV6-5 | CASSYARGQNQPQHF | TGTGCCAGCAGTTACGCCAGGGGGCAAAATCAGCCCCAGCATTTT
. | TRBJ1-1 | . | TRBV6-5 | CASSYSGGIEAFF | TGTGCCAGCAGTTACTCGGGGGGAATTGAAGCTTTCTTT
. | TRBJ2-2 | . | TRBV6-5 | CASSTNTKNTGELFF | TGTGCCAGCAGTACAAATACTAAAAACACCGGGGAGCTGTTTTTT
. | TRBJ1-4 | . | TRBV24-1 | CATSGGGSGEKLFF | TGTGCCACCAGTGGAGGAGGATCGGGAGAAAAACTGTTTTTT
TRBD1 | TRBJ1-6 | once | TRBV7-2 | CASSTRTGGTLNSPLHF | TGTGCCAGCAGCACTCGGACAGGGGGGACCCTTAATTCACCCCTCCACTTT
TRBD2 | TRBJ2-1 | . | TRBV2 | CASSESLAGVGEQFF | TGTGCCAGCAGTGAATCGCTAGCGGGGGTTGGTGAGCAGTTCTTC
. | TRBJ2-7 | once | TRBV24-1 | CATSGGWSSYEQYF | TGTGCCACCAGTGGCGGGTGGAGCTCCTACGAGCAGTACTTC
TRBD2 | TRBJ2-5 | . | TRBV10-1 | CASPPRREWVETQYF | TGCGCCAGCCCCCCCCGGCGGGAGTGGGTAGAGACCCAGTACTTC
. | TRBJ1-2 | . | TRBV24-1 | CATSDPRTESYGYTF | TGTGCCACCAGTGATCCGAGGACAGAAAGCTATGGCTACACCTTC
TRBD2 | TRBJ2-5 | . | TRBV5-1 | CASRSTSAQETQYF | TGCGCCAGCAGGTCCACTAGCGCTCAAGAGACCCAGTACTTC
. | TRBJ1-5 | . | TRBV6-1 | CASSEARSDQPQHF | TGTGCCAGCAGTGAAGCGAGGTCAGATCAGCCCCAGCATTTT
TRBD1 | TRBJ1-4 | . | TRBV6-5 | CASSSTGSTTNEKLFF | TGTGCCAGCAGTTCGACAGGGAGTACAACTAATGAAAAACTGTTTTTT
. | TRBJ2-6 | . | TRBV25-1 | CASSERQDYSGANVLTF | TGTGCCAGCAGTGAAAGACAGGATTACTCTGGGGCCAACGTCCTGACTTTC
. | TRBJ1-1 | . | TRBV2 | CASSDSLGENTEAFF | TGTGCCAGCAGTGATTCTTTAGGGGAGAACACTGAAGCTTTCTTT
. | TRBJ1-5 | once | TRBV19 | CASSTPQGHLSNQPQHF | TGTGCCAGTAGTACCCCACAGGGACACCTTAGCAATCAGCCCCAGCATTTT
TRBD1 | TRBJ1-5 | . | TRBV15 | CATSHRTGGKRPQHF | TGTGCCACCAGCCACCGGACAGGTGGAAAGAGGCCCCAGCATTTT
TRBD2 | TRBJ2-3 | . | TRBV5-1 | CASSLDGGATDTQYF | TGCGCCAGCAGCTTGGACGGGGGGGCCACAGATACGCAGTATTTT
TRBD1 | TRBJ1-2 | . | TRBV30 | CAWTLTGDYGYTF | TGTGCCTGGACCCTGACAGGGGACTATGGCTACACCTTC
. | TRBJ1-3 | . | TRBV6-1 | CASSEEPLSLFSPSGNTIYF | TGTGCCAGCAGTGAAGAGCCCCTTTCCCTTTTCTCCCCCTCTGGAAACACCATATATTTT
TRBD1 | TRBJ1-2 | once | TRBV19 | CASSTQGANYGYTF | TGTGCCAGTAGTACACAGGGGGCTAACTATGGCTACACCTTC
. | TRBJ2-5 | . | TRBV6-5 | CASSYSSGWTGETQYF | TGTGCCAGCAGTTACTCTTCAGGGTGGACGGGAGAGACCCAGTACTTC
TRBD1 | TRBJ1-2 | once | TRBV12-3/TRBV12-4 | CASSRGQGAGYTF | TGTGCCAGCAGCCGTGGACAGGGTGCTGGCTACACCTTC
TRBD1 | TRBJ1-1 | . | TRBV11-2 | CASSTHRPGQGNTEAFF | TGTGCCAGCAGCACCCACCGGCCCGGACAGGGGAACACTGAAGCTTTCTTT
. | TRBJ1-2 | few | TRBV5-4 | CASSSVGGGYGYTF | TGTGCCAGCAGCTCGGTCGGAGGCGGCTATGGCTACACCTTC
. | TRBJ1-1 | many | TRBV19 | CASTQIHRSNTEAFF | TGTGCCAGTACCCAAATCCACAGGTCTAACACTGAAGCTTTCTTT
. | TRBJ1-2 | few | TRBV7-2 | CASSLEGRSHGGYTF | TGTGCCAGCAGCTTGGAGGGTCGTTCCCATGGGGGCTACACCTTC
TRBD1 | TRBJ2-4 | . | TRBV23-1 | CASSRGTGKNIQYF | TGCGCCAGCAGCCGTGGGACAGGGAAAAACATTCAGTACTTC
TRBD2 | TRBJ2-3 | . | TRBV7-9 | CASSLSGTADTQYF | TGTGCCAGCAGCCTTAGCGGGACCGCAGATACGCAGTATTTT